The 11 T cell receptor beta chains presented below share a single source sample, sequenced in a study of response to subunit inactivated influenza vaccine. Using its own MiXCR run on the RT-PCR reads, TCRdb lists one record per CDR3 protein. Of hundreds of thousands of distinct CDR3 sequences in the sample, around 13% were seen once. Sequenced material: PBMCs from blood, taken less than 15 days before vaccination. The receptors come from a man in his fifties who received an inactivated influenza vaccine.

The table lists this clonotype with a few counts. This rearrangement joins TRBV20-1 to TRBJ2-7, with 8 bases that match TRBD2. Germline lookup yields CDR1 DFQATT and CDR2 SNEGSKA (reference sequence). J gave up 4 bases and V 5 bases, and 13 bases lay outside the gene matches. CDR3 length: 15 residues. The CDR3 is CSARLSGGGLYEQYF. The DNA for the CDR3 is TGCAGTGCTCGACTGTCTGGCGGGGGGTTATACGAGCAGTACTTC.

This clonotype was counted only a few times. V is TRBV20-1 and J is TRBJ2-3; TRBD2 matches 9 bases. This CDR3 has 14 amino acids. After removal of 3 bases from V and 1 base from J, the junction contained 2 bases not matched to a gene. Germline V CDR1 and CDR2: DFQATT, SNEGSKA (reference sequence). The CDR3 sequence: CSASQRGGTDTQYF. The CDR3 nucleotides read TGCAGTGCTAGCCAGCGGGGGGGCACAGATACGCAGTATTTT.

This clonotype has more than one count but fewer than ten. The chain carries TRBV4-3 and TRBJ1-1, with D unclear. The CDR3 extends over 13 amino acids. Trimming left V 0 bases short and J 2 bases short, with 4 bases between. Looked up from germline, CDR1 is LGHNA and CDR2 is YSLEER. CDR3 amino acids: CASSQDTNTEAFF. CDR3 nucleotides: TGCGCCAGCAGCCAAGATACCAACACTGAAGCTTTCTTT.

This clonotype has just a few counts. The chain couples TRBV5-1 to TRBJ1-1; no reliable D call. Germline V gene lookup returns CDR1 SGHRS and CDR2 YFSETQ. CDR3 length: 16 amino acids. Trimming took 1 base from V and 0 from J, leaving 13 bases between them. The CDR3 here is CASSLFPGTMNTEAFF. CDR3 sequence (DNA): TGCGCCAGCAGCTTGTTTCCAGGAACCATGAACACTGAAGCTTTCTTT. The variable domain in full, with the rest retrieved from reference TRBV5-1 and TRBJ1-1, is KAGVTQTPRYLIKTRGQQVTLSCSPISGHRSVSWYQQTPGQGLQFLFEYFSETQRNKGNFPGRFSGRQFSNSRSEMNVSTLELGDSALYLCASSLFPGTMNTEAFFGQGTRLTVV.

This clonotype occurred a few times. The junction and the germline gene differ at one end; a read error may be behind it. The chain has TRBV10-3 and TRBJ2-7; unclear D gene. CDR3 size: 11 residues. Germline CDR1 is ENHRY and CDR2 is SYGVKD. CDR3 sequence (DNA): TGTGCCATCAGTGATTCCTTCGAGCAGTACTTC. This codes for CAISDSFEQYF.

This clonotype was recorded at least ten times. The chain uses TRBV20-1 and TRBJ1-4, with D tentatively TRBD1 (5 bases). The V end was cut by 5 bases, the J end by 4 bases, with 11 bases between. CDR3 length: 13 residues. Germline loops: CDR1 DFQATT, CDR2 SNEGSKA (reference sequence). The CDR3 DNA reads TGCAGTGCTTCCGGGACGGTTAATGAAAAACTGTTTTTT. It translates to CSASGTVNEKLFF.

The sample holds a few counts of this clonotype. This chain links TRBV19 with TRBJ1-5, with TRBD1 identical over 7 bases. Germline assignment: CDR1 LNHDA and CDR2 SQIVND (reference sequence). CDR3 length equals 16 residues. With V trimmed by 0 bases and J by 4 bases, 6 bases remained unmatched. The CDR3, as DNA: TGTGCCAGTAGTATAGAGAGCCGGGACAGTAATCAGCCCCAGCATTTT. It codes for CASSIESRDSNQPQHF.

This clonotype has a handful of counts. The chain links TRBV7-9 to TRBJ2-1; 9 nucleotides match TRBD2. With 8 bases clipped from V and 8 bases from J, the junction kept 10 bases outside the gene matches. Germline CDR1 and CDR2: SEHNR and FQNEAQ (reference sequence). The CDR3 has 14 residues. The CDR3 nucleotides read TGTGCCAGCCAAATAGCGGGAGTAGGCCATGAGCAGTTCTTC. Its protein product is CASQIAGVGHEQFF.

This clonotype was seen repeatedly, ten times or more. CDR3 DNA sequence: TGTGCCAGCAAAAAGGGGAGGTCCACAGATACGCAGTATTTT. Residues: CASKKGRSTDTQYF. The genes are TRBV6-1 and TRBJ2-3, with D perhaps TRBD2 (6 bases). CDR1 MNHNS and CDR2 SASEGT come from the germline V gene. With 7 bases removed from V and 2 bases from J, the gap between germline ends came to 13 bases. The CDR3 contains 14 residues.

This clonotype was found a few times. The CDR3 bases are TGTGCCATCAGTGGTGGAAGGACCCGGACTAGCGGGAGTGGCTCCTACAATGAGCAGTTCTTC. Translated: CAISGGRTRTSGSGSYNEQFF. The chain uses TRBV10-3 and TRBJ2-1; 13 bases map to TRBD2. V shed 4 bases, J shed 0 bases, and the junction held 15 bases outside the gene matches. The length of the CDR3 is 21 residues. Germline V gene sequence: CDR1 ENHRY, CDR2 SYGVKD.

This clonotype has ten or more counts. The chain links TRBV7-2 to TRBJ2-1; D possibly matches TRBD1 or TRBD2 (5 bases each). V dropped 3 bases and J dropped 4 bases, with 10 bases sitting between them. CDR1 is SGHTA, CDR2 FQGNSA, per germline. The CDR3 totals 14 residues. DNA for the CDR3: TGTGCCAGCAGCTTCGGGGCCCTATACAATGAGCAGTTCTTC. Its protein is CASSFGALYNEQFF.